Given below is one TCR beta chain in context. This specimen comes from a study of patients and donors after allogeneic stem cell transplantation. MiXCR, run by TCRdb on the RT-PCR reads, gives a single entry per CDR3 protein. Of some 150,000 distinct CDR3 sequences listed, about a third are singletons. Trimming removed 7 bases at V and 2 bases at J, with 12 bases between. Looked up from germline, CDR1 is MDHEN and CDR2 is SYDVKM. The CDR3 contains 13 residues. This receptor was identified in a human donor who was either an allogeneic HSCT recipient or a stem cell or donor lymphocyte infusion donor (not recorded which). It is not recorded whose cells these are; they may come from a transplant donor. The chain uses TRBV28 and TRBJ2-7, with TRBD1 as a possible D gene (6 bases). The specimen was blood, either unsorted or a sorted T cell fraction (not recorded which). The chain's CDR3 is CASKPGATYEQYF. In nucleotides, the CDR3 is TGTGCCAGCAAACCAGGGGCGACCTACGAGCAGTACTTC.